A single sample gave rise to the 12 T cell receptor beta chains below, sequenced in a study of OX40 agonist ivuxolimab in advanced cancers. Some clones are missing from TCRdb's copy, which holds only in-frame ones; the method was immunoSEQ multiplex PCR. The table lists fewer than 70,000 clones, roughly 90% of them singletons. The input for sequencing was CD4+ or CD8+ T cells sorted from blood, taken in a trial of the OX40 agonist ivuxolimab. The receptors originated from an adult with an advanced solid tumor such as melanoma, head and neck, liver or kidney cancer.

The chain is built from TRBV11-2 and TRBJ2-2; D may be TRBD2 (5 bases). V lost 5 bases and J lost 0, with 7 bases in between. Germline CDR1 is SGHAT and CDR2 is FQNNGV. The CDR3 has 14 amino acids. The CDR3 spells CASSKDSNTGELFF. The CDR3 DNA follows: TGTGCCAGCAGCAAGGACTCGAACACCGGGGAGCTGTTTTTT.

The chain combines TRBV27 with TRBJ1-2; possibly TRBD1 for D (5 bases). V gave up 6 bases and J gave up 8 bases, with 22 bases separating them. The CDR3 covers 15 residues. Germline V gives CDR1 MNHEY, CDR2 SMNVEV (reference sequence). For the CDR3, the DNA is TGTGCCAGCAGCCGATCCCATTTTCCAGGGATCGGCTACACCTTC. Protein product: CASSRSHFPGIGYTF.

The chain links TRBV6-5 to TRBJ2-1; D is uncertain. CDR3 length: 15 amino acids. Trimming stripped 2 bases from V and 2 bases from J, with 10 bases between. Germline V gives CDR1 MNHEY, CDR2 SVGAGI. In DNA form, the CDR3 reads TGTGCCAGCAGTTACGACGAAAGGACCTACAATGAGCAGTTCTTC. It is translated as CASSYDERTYNEQFF.

The chain links TRBV18 to TRBJ1-1; maybe TRBD1 (5 bases). The CDR3 contains 15 residues. V was shortened by 3 bases and J by 1 base, with 12 bases between the two germline ends. The V gene's germline CDR1 is KGHSH and CDR2 LQKENI. The CDR3 spells CASSPGDGRNTEAFF. The DNA of the CDR3 is TGTGCCAGCTCACCTGGGGACGGCCGGAACACTGAAGCTTTCTTT.

This clone showed up just once. The chain recombines TRBV9 with TRBJ2-7, with a tentative D call TRBD1 (6 bases). This CDR3 is 18 amino acids long. Trimming stripped 3 bases from V and 2 bases from J, with 24 bases between. Germline V gene sequence: CDR1 SGDLS, CDR2 YYNGEE. This chain's CDR3 is CASSETNYRDRLAYEQYF. The CDR3 DNA follows: TGTGCCAGCAGCGAGACCAATTACAGGGACCGCCTGGCCTACGAGCAGTACTTC.

The chain links TRBV30 to TRBJ1-1; 8 nucleotides line up with TRBD1. Trimming cost V 1 base and J 7 bases; bases outside gene matches: 5. This CDR3 comprises 13 residues. The germline gives CDR1 GTSNPN, CDR2 SVGIG (reference sequence). The CDR3 sequence is CAWSEGTGLEAFF. The DNA for the CDR3 is TGTGCCTGGAGTGAGGGGACAGGACTTGAAGCTTTCTTT.

The chain is built from TRBV6-5 and TRBJ2-7, with TRBD2 identical over 7 bases. The ends lost 2 bases at V and 6 bases at J; junction bases unmatched: 7. This CDR3 is built from 14 residues. Germline-derived CDR1 and CDR2 are MNHEY and SVGAGI. The CDR3 coding sequence is TGTGCCAGCAGTTACCGAGCGGGGACCAGCGAGCAGTACTTC. Its protein is CASSYRAGTSEQYF.

The rearrangement uses TRBV10-3 and TRBJ2-7; 9 bases fit TRBD1. This CDR3 has 14 amino acids. The trim removed 4 bases at V and 2 bases at J, leaving 3 bases unmatched. CDR1 is ENHRY and CDR2 is SYGVKD in the germline V gene. The CDR3 bases are TGTGCCATCAGTGCGGGACAGGGCCCCTACGAGCAGTACTTC. Translated: CAISAGQGPYEQYF.

The chain couples TRBV11-3 to TRBJ2-3, with 8 bases fitting TRBD2. The CDR3 is 14 amino acids. Germline CDR1 reads SGHNT; CDR2 reads YENEEA. The ends lost 2 bases at V and 4 bases at J; junction bases unmatched: 2. The chain's CDR3 is CASSLRTSPDTQYF. DNA of the CDR3: TGTGCCAGCAGCTTAAGGACTAGCCCAGATACGCAGTATTTT.

The chain employs TRBV19 and TRBJ1-5; D perhaps matches TRBD1 (6 bases). Trimming stripped 3 bases from V and 0 bases from J, with 9 bases between. The CDR3 is 15 residues long. Germline CDR1 LNHDA, CDR2 SQIVND (reference sequence). In DNA form, the CDR3 reads TGTGCCAGTAGTATCGGACAGCATAGCAATCAGCCCCAGCATTTT. Its translation is CASSIGQHSNQPQHF.

The chain couples TRBV6-5 to TRBJ2-2; D call uncertain. The germline CDR1 and CDR2 sequences are MNHEY and SVGAGI. The CDR3 has 14 amino acids. Trimming removed 4 bases from V and 2 bases from J, with 8 bases in between. The CDR3 loop is CASSFRQNTGELFF. Here the CDR3 DNA reads TGTGCCAGCAGTTTCCGGCAAAACACCGGGGAGCTGTTTTTT.

This rearrangement joins TRBV7-9 to TRBJ2-7, with D uncertain. Germline V CDR1 and CDR2: SEHNR, FQNEAQ (reference sequence). The CDR3 has 15 residues. The V end lost 5 bases, the J end lost 5 bases, and 19 bases lay between the germline ends. Here the CDR3 reads CASSPLGLGWNEQYF. In DNA form, the CDR3 reads TGTGCCAGCAGCCCTCTGGGTCTAGGATGGAACGAGCAGTACTTC.